A selection of T cell receptor beta chains follows, all from one sample in a study of blood T cell repertoires in COVID-19. Generated by immunoSEQ multiplex PCR, the TCRdb table keeps only in-frame clones and is missing some. This table has about 87,000 clones, around nine tenths appearing once. The specimen sequenced was peripheral blood. The receptors derive from a man aged 35 to 55 with acute or convalescent COVID-19. Both conserved end residues are part of each CDR3. Each record gives: J gene, V gene, clone size, CDR3 protein. The size entry is marked missing in some rows and otherwise reads once, few, many or a size class.

>TRBJ2-7|TRBV7-8|.
CASSLGGRGYEQYF
>TRBJ1-2|TRBV6-5|.
CASSYRDRGLLSYTF
>TRBJ2-7|TRBV5-6|.
CASSLDQLAYEQYF
>TRBJ2-1|TRBV7-9|.
CASSKALGGGANEQFF
>TRBJ1-1|TRBV10-3|.
CAISESKAVQGNTEAFF
>TRBJ1-4|TRBV6-5|.
CASSYRTGVDEKLFF
>TRBJ2-7|TRBV5-4|.
CASSQREGYEQYF
>TRBJ2-7|TRBV4-2|.
CASSQDRLAGSYEQYF
>TRBJ2-2|TRBV21-1|.
CASSKIPPQGATGELFF
>TRBJ2-2|TRBV3-1/TRBV3-2|.
CASNQRGSGELFF
>TRBJ1-1|TRBV5-4|.
CASSLARGVMNTEAFF
>TRBJ2-5|TRBV5-1|.
CASSPSGGGETQYF
>TRBJ1-1|TRBV7-9|.
CASSPDRGQDEAFF
>TRBJ1-6|TRBV7-9|.
CASSFVESYNSPLHF
>TRBJ2-1|TRBV6-5|.
CASSYGHEQFF
>TRBJ1-2|TRBV27|.
CASSPGASGGVVRYTF
>TRBJ2-7|TRBV11-2|.
CASSPNLGLAGGPRSEQYF
>TRBJ2-4|TRBV18|.
CASSPEGVNIQYF
>TRBJ2-1|TRBV11-2|.
CASSLVPSGTNEQFF
>TRBJ1-1|TRBV27|.
CASSPKWRGRATEAFF
>TRBJ1-1|TRBV6-5|.
CASSRRREAFF
>TRBJ2-7|TRBV7-2|.
CASSLGGDLTSYEQYF
>TRBJ1-1|TRBV6-6|.
CASSYGQNTEAFF
>TRBJ2-1|TRBV6-6|.
CASSYSSGFDEQFF
>TRBJ1-6|TRBV4-1|.
CASSLDRGQGSKNSPLHF
>TRBJ2-2|TRBV6-1|.
CASSEGQGVNTGELFF
>TRBJ1-1|TRBV6-2/TRBV6-3|.
CASSYPMRGEAFF
>TRBJ2-2|TRBV20-1|.
CSASSLAGVGGGELFF
>TRBJ2-7|TRBV7-9|.
CASSLSITKRTGRWSEQYF
>TRBJ2-3|TRBV19|.
CASSPGQGVSTDTQYF
>TRBJ1-1|TRBV19|.
CASSYTGDTEAFF
>TRBJ1-1|TRBV18|many
CASSPRGDLNTEAFF
>TRBJ1-5|TRBV9|.
CASSVGPGLGQPQHF
>TRBJ2-2|TRBV7-3|few
CASSAGRGTGELFF
>TRBJ2-3|TRBV6-2/TRBV6-3|.
CASSYSTRTSGYTQYF
>TRBJ1-2|TRBV6-2/TRBV6-3|.
CASSSDRAYGYTF
>TRBJ1-1|TRBV21-1|.
CASSKARQGEAFF
>TRBJ2-6|TRBV30|.
CAWSVSFWGRAGANVLTF
>TRBJ1-1|TRBV27|few
CASSAGLGNTEAFF
>TRBJ1-1|TRBV5-1|.
CASSLAAGMNTEAFF
>TRBJ2-2|TRBV6-1|.
CASSETLYTGELFF
>TRBJ1-3|TRBV3-1/TRBV3-2|.
CASSNRQAGNTIYF
>TRBJ1-1|TRBV27|.
CASSHPGAEAFF
>TRBJ1-4|TRBV7-9|.
CASSKDSEKLFF
>TRBJ1-5|TRBV24-1|.
CATSGGTAQNQPQHF
>TRBJ2-3|TRBV19|.
CASSPGQGPYTDTQYF
>TRBJ1-2|TRBV10-3|.
CAISESHRGRAANYGYTF
>TRBJ2-5|TRBV27|.
CASSLGQGGETQYF
>TRBJ1-1|TRBV6-1|.
CASSEAGVNTEAFF
>TRBJ2-2|TRBV9|once
CASSVGGLPNTGELFF